This TCR beta chain originates from a study of T cell responses to AZD1222 COVID-19 vaccine. Study-wide results and caveats: White British people made up most donors, females outnumbered males, and clonal diversity was possibly underestimated.

Only in-frame clones appear in the TCRdb table, and some are missing; sequencing was by immunoSEQ multiplex PCR. This table holds just over 90,000 clones, 85% to 90% found once. Worth noting for this clone: Its target is unknown.

Sequencing used peripheral blood, obtained 28 days after the second AZD1222 dose. This TCR was recovered from an adult who received the AZD1222 COVID-19 vaccine.

CDR3 coding DNA: TGTGCCTGGTCCCGGGACAGAAGCTCTGGAAACACCATATATTTT. It translates to CAWSRDRSSGNTIYF. The chain employs TRBV30 and TRBJ1-3; 7 bases fit TRBD1. J gave up 0 bases and V 5 bases, and 7 bases lay outside the gene matches. Germline CDR1 GTSNPN, CDR2 SVGIG (reference sequence). The CDR3 loop spans 15 amino acids.